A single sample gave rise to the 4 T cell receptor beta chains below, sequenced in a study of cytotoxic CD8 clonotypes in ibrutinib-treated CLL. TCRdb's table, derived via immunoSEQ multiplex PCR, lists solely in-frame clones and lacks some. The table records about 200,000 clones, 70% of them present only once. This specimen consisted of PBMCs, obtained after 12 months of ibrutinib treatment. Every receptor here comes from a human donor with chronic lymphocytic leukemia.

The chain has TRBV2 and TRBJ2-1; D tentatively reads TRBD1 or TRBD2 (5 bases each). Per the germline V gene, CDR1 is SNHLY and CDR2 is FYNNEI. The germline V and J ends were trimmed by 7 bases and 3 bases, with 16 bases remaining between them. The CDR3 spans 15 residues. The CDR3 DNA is TGTGCCAGCAAGACCCAGGGAGTTGGCTACAATGAGCAGTTCTTC. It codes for CASKTQGVGYNEQFF.

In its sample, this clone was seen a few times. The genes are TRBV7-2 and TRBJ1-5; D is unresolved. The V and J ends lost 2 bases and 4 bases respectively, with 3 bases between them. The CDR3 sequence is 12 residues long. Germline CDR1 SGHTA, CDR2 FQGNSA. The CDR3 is CASSLPNQPQHF. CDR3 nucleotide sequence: TGTGCCAGCAGCTTACCTAATCAGCCCCAGCATTTT.

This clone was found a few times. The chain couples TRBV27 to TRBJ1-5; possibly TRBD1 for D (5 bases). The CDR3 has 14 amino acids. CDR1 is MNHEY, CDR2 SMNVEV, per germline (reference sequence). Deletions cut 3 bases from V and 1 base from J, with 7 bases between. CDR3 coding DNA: TGTGCCAGCAGTTTGGCAGGGAGCAATCAGCCCCAGCATTTT. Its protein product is CASSLAGSNQPQHF.

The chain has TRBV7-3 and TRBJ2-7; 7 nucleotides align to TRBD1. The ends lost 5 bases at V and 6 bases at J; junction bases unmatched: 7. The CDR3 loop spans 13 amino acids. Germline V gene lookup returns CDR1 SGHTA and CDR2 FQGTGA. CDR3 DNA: TGTGCCAGCAGCCTGGGACAGTGGTCCGAGCAGTACTTC. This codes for CASSLGQWSEQYF.